The 11 T cell receptor beta chains below come from one sample, sequenced in a study of T cell repertoires in cytomegalovirus infection. A single record per CDR3 protein comes from TCRdb applying MiXCR to the reads. Here the sample spans 200,000 to 300,000 distinct CDR3 sequences, 12% to 15% being singletons. Material: PBMCs. The receptors originated from a human donor in good health (CMV status not recorded). Some clones in this sample may be carry-over from other donors' samples.

Regarding this clonotype: A junction boundary mismatches the germline segment, possibly from a read error. The chain uses TRBV28 and TRBJ2-7; D might be TRBD2 (7 bases). The CDR3 loop spans 12 amino acids. The germline CDR1 and CDR2 sequences are MDHEN and SYDVKM. The CDR3 sequence is CASSLLLGGLIF. Here the CDR3 DNA reads TGTGCCAGCAGTTTACTTTTGGGGGGGCTAATCTTC. Together with reference TRBV28 and TRBJ2-7, the CDR3 gives the full variable domain: DVKVTQSSRYLVKRTGEKVFLECVQDMDHENMFWYRQDPGLGLRLIYFSYDVKMKEKGDIPEGYSVSREKKERFSLILESASTNQTSMYLCASSLLLGGLIFGPGTRLTVT.

Only a few counts were recorded for this clonotype. The chain recombines TRBV29-1 with TRBJ1-1; tentatively, D is TRBD1 (6 bases). V gave up 4 bases and J gave up 5 bases, with 14 bases separating them. The CDR3 has 13 amino acids. The germline V gene has CDR1 SQVTM and CDR2 ANQGSEA. The CDR3 DNA follows: TGCAGCGTTGTGGAAGTCCAGGGGACTGAAGCTTTCTTT. Its protein is CSVVEVQGTEAFF. Supplemented by reference TRBV29-1 and TRBJ1-1, the full variable domain reads SAVISQKPSRDICQRGTSLTIQCQVDSQVTMMFWYRQQPGQSLTLIATANQGSEATYESGFVIDKFPISRPNLTFSTLTVSNMSPEDSSIYLCSVVEVQGTEAFFGQGTRLTVV.

This clonotype showed up many times. V usage is TRBV7-2 and J usage is TRBJ2-5, with TRBD1 matching 9 bases. Unmatched junction bases numbered 5, after V lost 5 bases and J lost 4 bases. The CDR3 contains 14 residues. The germline CDR1 and CDR2 sequences are SGHTA and FQGNSA. The CDR3 protein is CASSAPGQGETQYF. CDR3 DNA sequence: TGTGCCAGCAGCGCGCCGGGACAGGGAGAGACCCAGTACTTC.

This clonotype showed up many times. The V gene is TRBV7-3, the J gene TRBJ2-3, with TRBD2 matching 13 bases. This CDR3 is 15 amino acids long. CDR1 is SGHTA, CDR2 FQGTGA, per germline. Trimming cost V 8 bases and J 3 bases; bases outside gene matches: 5. The CDR3 sequence: CASSWTSGGTDTQYF. The CDR3 coding sequence is TGTGCCAGCTCGTGGACTAGCGGGGGTACAGATACGCAGTATTTT.

This clonotype was counted many times. This chain connects TRBV7-2 to TRBJ2-3, with TRBD2 matching over 9 bases. Germline values: CDR1 SGHTA, CDR2 FQGNSA. The CDR3 sequence is 17 residues long. V was clipped by 2 bases and J by 0 bases; unmatched bases: 6. The CDR3 is CASSLRALAGSTDTQYF. The CDR3 DNA follows: TGTGCCAGCAGCTTACGCGCCCTAGCGGGGAGCACAGATACGCAGTATTTT.

This chain uses TRBV4-3 with TRBJ2-1; 8 bases are shared with TRBD2. Germline assignment: CDR1 LGHNA and CDR2 YSLEER. The ends lost 0 bases at V and 3 bases at J; junction bases unmatched: 7. The CDR3 spans 17 residues. The CDR3 nucleotides are TGCGCCAGCAGCCAAGATCGGGGTAGCGGGAACTACAATGAGCAGTTCTTC. Translating gives CASSQDRGSGNYNEQFF.

This clonotype was seen at least ten times. The J gene is TRBJ1-5, the V gene TRBV7-2; 9 bases fit TRBD1. This CDR3 comprises 15 residues. V was pared by 5 bases and J by 7 bases, with 9 bases of the junction left unmatched. The germline CDR1 and CDR2 sequences are SGHTA and FQGNSA. CDR3 coding DNA: TGTGCCAGCAGCCCATACGGGACAGGGACACAGCCCCAGCATTTT. Encoded protein: CASSPYGTGTQPQHF.

This clonotype appeared a few times. The J gene is TRBJ2-7, the V gene TRBV4-1, with D perhaps matching TRBD2 (5 bases). The CDR3 loop spans 14 amino acids. Germline CDR1 reads MGHRA; CDR2 reads YSYEKL. The V and J ends lost 0 bases and 1 base respectively, with 7 bases between them. CDR3 bases: TGCGCCAGCAGCCAAGAAACTAGATCCTACGAGCAGTACTTC. Protein sequence: CASSQETRSYEQYF.

This clonotype was recorded many times. This chain joins TRBV7-3 and TRBJ2-2; TRBD1 aligns across 7 bases. CDR1 and CDR2 from the germline V gene are SGHTA and FQGTGA. The ends lost 3 bases at V and 6 bases at J; junction bases unmatched: 4. This CDR3 has 14 amino acids. This CDR3 is CASSFRGQAGELFF. The CDR3 nucleotides read TGTGCCAGCAGCTTTCGAGGACAGGCCGGGGAGCTGTTTTTT.

This chain joins TRBV28 and TRBJ2-1, with a weak D call TRBD1 (8 bases). V lost 5 bases and J lost 7, with 18 bases in between. The germline gives CDR1 MDHEN, CDR2 SYDVKM. The CDR3 is 15 amino acids. CDR3 bases: TGTGCCAGCAGTCCGTACAGGGGGGGCTATAATGAGCAGTTCTTC. The encoded protein is CASSPYRGGYNEQFF. The entire variable domain, with the rest obtained from reference TRBV28 and TRBJ2-1, is as follows: DVKVTQSSRYLVKRTGEKVFLECVQDMDHENMFWYRQDPGLGLRLIYFSYDVKMKEKGDIPEGYSVSREKKERFSLILESASTNQTSMYLCASSPYRGGYNEQFFGPGTRLTVL.

This clonotype was seen repeatedly, ten times or more. The chain employs TRBV25-1 and TRBJ1-6; D ambiguous. With 3 bases removed from V and 9 bases from J, the gap between germline ends came to 15 bases. The CDR3 has 15 residues. Germline V lookup: CDR1 MGHDK, CDR2 SYGVNS. DNA of the CDR3: TGTGCCAGCAGTGATGATCGACCGCGGGGTTCACCCCTCCACTTT. Protein: CASSDDRPRGSPLHF.